This T cell receptor (beta chain) stems from a study of cytomegalovirus exposure and HLA in healthy donors. Study observations and caveats: In a later analysis, first-cohort TCR clusters were found to tend to co-occur in the 95 to 150 validation repertoires. It was reported that the classifier diagnosed cytomegalovirus status with high specificity and sensitivity in both the original and validation cohorts. Some TCR beta chains (roughly 150 of them) were listed as cytomegalovirus-associated.

Regarding this clone: Its antigen is currently unknown.

This CDR3 is built from 15 residues. Germline-derived CDR1 and CDR2 are SGHDT and YYEEEE. Trimming cost V 4 bases and J 6 bases, with 20 bases left between them. Measured with immunoSEQ multiplex PCR; TCRdb has only the in-frame clones, and not every one. The data contain 70,000 or so clones, less than 95% of them seen just once; the ten biggest clones take up about 1.9%. Sequencing was carried out using PBMCs. The receptor comes from a woman in her late teens or twenties in good health and CMV-seropositive. V gene TRBV5-6 combines with J gene TRBJ2-7; possible D gene TRBD1, 5 bases. The CDR3 region is CASSPRRQPSGEQYF. The CDR3 DNA follows: TGTGCCAGCAGCCCCCGGCGACAGCCCTCAGGCGAGCAGTACTTC. Full variable domain (remainder filled in from reference TRBV5-6 and TRBJ2-7): DAGVTQSPTHLIKTRGQQVTLRCSPKSGHDTVSWYQQALGQGPQFIFQYYEEEERQRGNFPDRFSGHQFPNYSSELNVNALLLGDSALYLCASSPRRQPSGEQYFGPGTRLTVT.